The rows below give T cell receptor beta chains drawn from one sample of a study of blood T cell repertoires in COVID-19. Repertoires were generated with immunoSEQ multiplex PCR, while TCRdb's copy carries only in-frame clones and drops some. There are 350,000 or so clones in the sample; around nine tenths occur only once, and approximately 4.1% lies in the top ten. The material sequenced was peripheral blood. The source of these receptors is an older woman with COVID-19, enrolled during active disease. CDR3s include the opening cysteine and the closing phenylalanine or tryptophan. A D gene is named only where the DNA matches it firmly. Some rows mark clone size as missing; the rest say once, few, many or name a class of expanded clone.

d_call j_call clone_size v_call cdr3_aa cdr3_nt
. TRBJ1-1 . TRBV18 CASSPVARDTEAFF TGTGCCAGCTCACCGGTAGCACGGGACACTGAAGCTTTCTTT
TRBD1 TRBJ2-7 . TRBV12-3/TRBV12-4 CASSGQGKNEQYF TGTGCCAGCAGCGGACAGGGTAAAAACGAGCAGTACTTC
TRBD1 TRBJ1-2 . TRBV5-1 CASSLWTGGSKGYTF TGCGCCAGCAGCTTATGGACAGGGGGCTCGAAAGGCTACACCTTC
. TRBJ1-6 once TRBV6-4 CASRTGVWDDSPLHF TGTGCCAGCAGAACAGGCGTTTGGGATGATTCACCCCTCCACTTT
. TRBJ1-2 . TRBV29-1 CSVPSRGMGGYTF TGCAGCGTTCCTTCCCGGGGGATGGGTGGCTACACCTTC
TRBD2 TRBJ2-7 . TRBV7-2 CASSSDAGGRYEQYF TGTGCCAGCAGCTCGGACGCGGGGGGGCGATACGAGCAGTACTTC
. TRBJ2-3 . TRBV19 CASVGRGETTDTQYF TGTGCCTCGGTGGGGCGGGGTGAGACCACAGATACGCAGTATTTT
. TRBJ1-2 . TRBV6-4 CASSDGVGGDNYGYTF TGTGCCAGCAGTGACGGCGTCGGGGGTGATAACTATGGCTACACCTTC
TRBD1 TRBJ1-1 once TRBV5-1 CASSLTFGTGGSMNTEAFF TGCGCCAGCAGCTTGACATTCGGGACAGGGGGAAGCATGAACACTGAAGCTTTCTTT
. TRBJ2-3 . TRBV13 CASSLNRVRGDTQYF TGTGCCAGCAGCTTAAACAGGGTCAGAGGGGATACGCAGTATTTT
. TRBJ1-2 . TRBV28 CASSLGGGSDYGYTF TGTGCCAGCAGTTTAGGGGGGGGCTCGGACTATGGCTACACCTTC
TRBD2 TRBJ2-2 . TRBV5-5 CASSLQRGGTGELFF TGTGCCAGCAGCTTGCAGCGGGGGGGCACCGGGGAGCTGTTTTTT
TRBD1 TRBJ1-6 . TRBV6-1 CASSDPGQGLSYNSPLHF TGTGCCAGCAGTGATCCGGGACAGGGGCTCTCCTATAATTCACCCCTCCACTTT
TRBD1 TRBJ1-2 . TRBV9 CASSTRTGDLYGYTF TGTGCCAGCAGCACAAGGACAGGGGACTTATATGGCTACACCTTC
TRBD2 TRBJ2-7 few TRBV5-5 CASSLGTSGGREQYF TGTGCCAGCAGCCTAGGGACTAGCGGGGGAAGGGAGCAGTACTTC
. TRBJ2-3 . TRBV5-1 CASSFQASRTDTQYF TGCGCCAGCAGCTTTCAAGCCTCCCGCACAGATACGCAGTATTTT
. TRBJ1-5 . TRBV19 CASSSARNQPQHF TGTGCCAGTAGTTCCGCTCGGAATCAGCCCCAGCATTTT
TRBD1 TRBJ1-1 . TRBV19 CASSPTGSLINTEAFF TGTGCCAGTTCTCCGACAGGGTCTTTGATAAACACTGAAGCTTTCTTT
. TRBJ2-3 . TRBV27 CASSTAPPSGGADRGTQYF TGTGCCAGCAGTACAGCACCCCCCAGCGGGGGGGCGGACAGGGGTACGCAGTATTTT
TRBD1 TRBJ1-1 . TRBV6-5 CASSLGQGSKAFF TGTGCCAGCAGCCTGGGACAGGGGAGTAAAGCTTTCTTT
TRBD1 TRBJ1-1 . TRBV4-2 CASKTHRDRFAEAFF TGTGCCAGCAAAACTCACCGGGACAGGTTTGCCGAGGCTTTCTTT
. TRBJ1-2 once TRBV7-2 CASSLVALPGEGYTF TGTGCCAGCAGCTTAGTTGCTTTACCGGGGGAAGGCTACACCTTC
TRBD2 TRBJ2-7 . TRBV28 CASSGGTSGAHEQYF TGTGCCAGCAGTGGGGGGACTAGCGGGGCTCACGAGCAGTACTTC
TRBD1 TRBJ1-2 . TRBV19 CASSMEGSTGGKGRKDYGYTF TGTGCCAGTAGTATGGAGGGCTCGACAGGGGGCAAAGGGAGGAAGGACTATGGCTACACCTTC
TRBD1 TRBJ2-3 . TRBV7-8 CASSRTGGSTDTQYF TGTGCCAGCAGCCGGACAGGGGGAAGCACAGATACGCAGTATTTT
TRBD1 TRBJ1-6 . TRBV6-5 CASSTRDRVSPLHF TGTGCCAGCAGTACCCGGGACAGGGTTTCACCCCTCCACTTT
TRBD2 TRBJ2-3 . TRBV6-2/TRBV6-3 CASSSSHERGTSTDTQYF TGTGCCAGCAGTTCCTCCCACGAGCGGGGGACTAGCACAGATACGCAGTATTTT
TRBD1 TRBJ1-2 . TRBV9 CASSKLDRATFNYGYTF TGTGCCAGCAGCAAGCTGGACAGGGCCACTTTTAACTATGGCTACACCTTC
TRBD1 TRBJ1-2 . TRBV29-1 CSIRDRHWEGYTF TGCAGCATCCGGGACAGACACTGGGAAGGCTACACCTTC
TRBD1 TRBJ2-1 . TRBV7-3 CASSLDRGAHNEQFF TGTGCCAGCAGCCTAGACAGGGGGGCCCACAATGAGCAGTTCTTC
. TRBJ1-1 . TRBV2 CASRTNEGGGTEAFF TGTGCCAGCAGGACCAACGAGGGAGGAGGCACTGAAGCTTTCTTT
. TRBJ1-2 . TRBV7-2 CASSLASLSYGYTF TGTGCCAGCAGCTTAGCCTCCCTTAGCTATGGCTACACCTTC
TRBD1 TRBJ1-5 . TRBV27 CASGKQGSNQPQHF TGTGCCAGCGGGAAACAGGGGAGCAATCAGCCCCAGCATTTT
TRBD1 TRBJ1-5 . TRBV2 CASRPGTGDGQPQHF TGTGCCAGCAGGCCCGGGACAGGGGATGGGCAGCCCCAGCATTTT
TRBD1 TRBJ1-2 . TRBV18 CASSPGQGVSGYTF TGTGCCAGCTCACCGGGACAGGGGGTGTCTGGCTACACCTTC
TRBD2 TRBJ2-4 few TRBV19 CASSISGGSTLAKNIQYF TGTGCCAGTAGTATTAGCGGGGGATCGACCCTAGCCAAAAACATTCAGTACTTC
. TRBJ2-7 . TRBV2 CASSERGHYEQYF TGTGCCAGCAGTGAACGGGGACACTACGAGCAGTACTTC
. TRBJ1-1 few TRBV2 CASSVRGKAFF TGTGCCAGCAGTGTAAGAGGGAAAGCTTTCTTT
TRBD1 TRBJ1-1 . TRBV15 CATSVDRGNTEAFF TGTGCCACCAGCGTAGACAGGGGAAACACTGAAGCTTTCTTT
. TRBJ2-7 . TRBV7-2 CASSPGFYEQYF TGTGCCAGCAGCCCAGGGTTTTACGAGCAGTACTTC
TRBD1 TRBJ1-1 . TRBV4-1 CASSQPDRAEAFF TGCGCCAGCAGCCAACCTGACAGGGCCGAAGCTTTCTTT
. TRBJ1-5 . TRBV2 CASSEKGPEGNQPQHF TGTGCCAGCAGTGAAAAAGGCCCCGAGGGCAATCAGCCCCAGCATTTT
TRBD1 TRBJ1-5 . TRBV19 CASRLTGGSDQPQHF TGTGCCAGTAGATTGACAGGGGGGTCGGATCAGCCCCAGCATTTT
TRBD2 TRBJ2-1 once TRBV5-1 CASSGGLAGHSYNEQFF TGCGCCAGCAGCGGCGGACTAGCGGGGCACTCCTACAATGAGCAGTTCTTC
TRBD1 TRBJ1-2 . TRBV11-2 CASSPTGQGYGYTF TGTGCCAGCAGCCCTACCGGACAGGGATATGGCTACACCTTC
. TRBJ1-1 . TRBV30 CAWSTTRGNTEAFF TGTGCCTGGAGTACGACCAGGGGCAACACTGAAGCTTTCTTT
. TRBJ2-3 . TRBV13 CASSRLNSITDTQYF TGTGCCAGCAGCCGTCTTAACTCGATCACAGATACGCAGTATTTT
. TRBJ2-3 . TRBV10-3 CAISRTQADTQYF TGTGCCATCTCCCGGACTCAAGCAGATACGCAGTATTTT
TRBD1 TRBJ1-5 . TRBV2 CASSESPTGEGQPQHF TGTGCCAGCAGTGAAAGCCCCACAGGGGAAGGGCAGCCCCAGCATTTT
. TRBJ1-2 . TRBV10-3 CAISPPTGNYGYTF TGTGCCATCAGCCCCCCTACAGGGAACTATGGCTACACCTTC
. TRBJ1-5 . TRBV4-1 CASSRGESNQPQHF TGCGCCAGCAGCCGGGGGGAGAGCAATCAGCCCCAGCATTTT
. TRBJ1-4 . TRBV7-9 CASSQSGTSSRGNEKLFF TGTGCCAGCAGCCAATCCGGGACATCCTCCCGGGGTAATGAAAAACTGTTTTTT
. TRBJ2-7 . TRBV11-1 CASSYRTSYEQYF TGTGCCAGCAGCTACAGGACATCTTACGAGCAGTACTTC
TRBD1 TRBJ2-7 . TRBV2 CASSAPSDRGDEQYF TGTGCCAGCAGTGCTCCCTCGGACAGGGGGGACGAGCAGTACTTC
. TRBJ1-1 few TRBV30 CAWSVGGRTEAFF TGTGCCTGGAGTGTGGGGGGGCGAACTGAAGCTTTCTTT